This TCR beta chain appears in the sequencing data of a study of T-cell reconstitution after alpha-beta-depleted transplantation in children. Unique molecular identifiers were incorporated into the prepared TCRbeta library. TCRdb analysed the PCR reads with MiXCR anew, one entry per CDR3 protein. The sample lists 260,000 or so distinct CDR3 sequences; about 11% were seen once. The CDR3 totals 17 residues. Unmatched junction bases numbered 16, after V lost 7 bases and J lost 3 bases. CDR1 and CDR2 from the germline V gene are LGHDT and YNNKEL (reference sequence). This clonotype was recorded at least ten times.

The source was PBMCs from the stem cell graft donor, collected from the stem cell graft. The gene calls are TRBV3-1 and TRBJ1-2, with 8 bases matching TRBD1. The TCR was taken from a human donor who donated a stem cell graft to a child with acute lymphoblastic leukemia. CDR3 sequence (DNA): TGTGCCAGCACCCCAACCGTAAGACAGGGGACGGACTATGGCTACACCTTC. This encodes CASTPTVRQGTDYGYTF.